This entry concerns a single TCR beta chain. Antigen unknown. This entry is derived from a study of vaccination effects on CD4 cells after COVID-19. Overall study: Everyone in the study got two shots of either the BNT162b2 or mRNA-1273 vaccine. Study observations and caveats: Following vaccination, convalescents' spike-reactive clones were mostly new ones induced by the vaccine.

The V and J ends lost 5 bases and 8 bases respectively, with 12 bases between them. The CDR3 is made up of 13 amino acids. Using viral peptide pools, the ViraFEST assay grew out antigen-specific CD4+ T cells prior to sequencing. Upon completion of about eleven days in culture, CD4+ T cells were isolated. The person had PCR-confirmed SARS-CoV-2 infection between March and December 2020. Roughly 1.9 million PBMC per well received 10 IU/ml IL-2 and roughly 10 ug/ml peptides in culture. Clones were read by immunoSEQ multiplex PCR, and TCRdb kept only the in-frame ones, dropping some. The profile shows roughly 24,000 clones, approximately 76% of them singletons.

The TCR originated in a human donor who had a prior SARS-CoV-2 infection. The V and J genes are TRBV12-3 or TRBV12-4 and TRBJ2-2; D is undetermined. The sequences come from CD4+ T cells from PBMCs cultured with SARS-CoV-2 spike peptides, collected before COVID-19 vaccination. The CDR3 DNA reads TGTGCCAGCAGTAGGGCCTTATTGGGGGAGCTGTTTTTT. It codes for CASSRALLGELFF.